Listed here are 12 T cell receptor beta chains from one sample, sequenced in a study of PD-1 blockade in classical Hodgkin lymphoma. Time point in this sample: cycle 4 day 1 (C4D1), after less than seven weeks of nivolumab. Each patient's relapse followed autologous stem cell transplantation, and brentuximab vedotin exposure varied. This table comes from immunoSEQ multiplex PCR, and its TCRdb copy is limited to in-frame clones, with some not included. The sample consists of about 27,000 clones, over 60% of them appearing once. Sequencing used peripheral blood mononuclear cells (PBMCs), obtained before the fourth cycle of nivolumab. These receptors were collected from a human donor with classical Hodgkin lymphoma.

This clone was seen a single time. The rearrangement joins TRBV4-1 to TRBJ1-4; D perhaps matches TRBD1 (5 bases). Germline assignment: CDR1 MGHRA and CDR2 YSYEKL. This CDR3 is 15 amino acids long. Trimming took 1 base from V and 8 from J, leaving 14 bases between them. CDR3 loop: CASSQGTRDGEKLFF. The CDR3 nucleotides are TGCGCCAGCAGCCAAGGTACCCGGGACGGAGAAAAACTGTTTTTT.

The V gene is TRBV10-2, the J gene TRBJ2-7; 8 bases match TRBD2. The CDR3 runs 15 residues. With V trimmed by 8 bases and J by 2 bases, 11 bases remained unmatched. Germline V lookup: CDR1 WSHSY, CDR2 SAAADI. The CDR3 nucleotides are TGCGCCAGCGGGGATTTTTCAGCGGGAGCCTACGAGCAGTACTTC. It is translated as CASGDFSAGAYEQYF.

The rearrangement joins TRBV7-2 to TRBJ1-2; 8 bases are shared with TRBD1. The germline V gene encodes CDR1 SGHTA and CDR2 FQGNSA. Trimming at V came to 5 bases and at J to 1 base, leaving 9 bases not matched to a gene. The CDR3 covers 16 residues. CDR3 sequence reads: CASSLDRQGYNYGYTF. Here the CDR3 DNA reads TGTGCCAGCAGCCTCGACCGACAGGGGTATAACTATGGCTACACCTTC. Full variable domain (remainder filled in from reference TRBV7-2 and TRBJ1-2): GAGVSQSPSNKVTEKGKDVELRCDPISGHTALYWYRQSLGQGLEFLIYFQGNSAPDKSGLPSDRFSAERTGGSVSTLTIQRTQQEDSAVYLCASSLDRQGYNYGYTFGSGTRLTVV.

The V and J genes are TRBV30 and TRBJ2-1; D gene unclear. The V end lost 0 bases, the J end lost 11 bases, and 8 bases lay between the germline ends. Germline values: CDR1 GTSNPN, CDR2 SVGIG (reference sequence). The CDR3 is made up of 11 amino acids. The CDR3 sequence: CAWSVPGQQFF. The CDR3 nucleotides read TGTGCCTGGAGTGTACCCGGACAGCAGTTCTTC.

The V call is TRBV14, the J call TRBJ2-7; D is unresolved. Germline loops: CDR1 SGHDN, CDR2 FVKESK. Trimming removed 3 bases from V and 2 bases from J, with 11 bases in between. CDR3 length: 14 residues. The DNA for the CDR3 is TGTGCCAGCAGCCACCGCCGCGAGCCCTACGAGCAGTACTTC. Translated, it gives CASSHRREPYEQYF.

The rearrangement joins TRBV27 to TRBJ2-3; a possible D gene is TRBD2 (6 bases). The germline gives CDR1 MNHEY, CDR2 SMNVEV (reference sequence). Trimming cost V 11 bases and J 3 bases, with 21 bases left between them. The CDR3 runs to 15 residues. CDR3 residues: CASSRDSVGTDTQYF. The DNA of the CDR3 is TGTGCCTCGTCCCGGGACTCCGTGGGAACAGATACGCAGTATTTT.

The CDR3 region is CASSLIKTTGGINYGYTF. The CDR3 DNA reads TGTGCCAGCAGCTTAATAAAGACTACAGGGGGAATTAACTATGGCTACACCTTC. V and J are TRBV5-6 and TRBJ1-2; 8 nucleotides agree with TRBD1. Trimming took 2 bases from V and 1 from J; bases not matched to a gene: 13. Germline CDR1 and CDR2: SGHDT and YYEEEE. The CDR3 totals 18 residues.

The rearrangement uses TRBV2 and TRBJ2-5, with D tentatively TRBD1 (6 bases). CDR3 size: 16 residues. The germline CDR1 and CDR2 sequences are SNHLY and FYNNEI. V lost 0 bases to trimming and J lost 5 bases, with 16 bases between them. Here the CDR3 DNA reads TGTGCCAGCAGTGAAGCGGGGGCTAGCCTCGACGAGACCCAGTACTTC. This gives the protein CASSEAGASLDETQYF.

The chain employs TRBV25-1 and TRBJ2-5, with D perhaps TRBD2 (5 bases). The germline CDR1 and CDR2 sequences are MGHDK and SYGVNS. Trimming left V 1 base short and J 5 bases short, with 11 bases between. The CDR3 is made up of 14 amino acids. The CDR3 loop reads CASSEFARGETQYF. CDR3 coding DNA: TGTGCCAGCAGTGAATTCGCCCGAGGGGAGACCCAGTACTTC. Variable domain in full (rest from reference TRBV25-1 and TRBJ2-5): EADIYQTPRYLVIGTGKKITLECSQTMGHDKMYWYQQDPGMELHLIHYSYGVNSTEKGDLSSESTVSRIRTEHFPLTLESARPSHTSQYLCASSEFARGETQYFGPGTRLLVL.

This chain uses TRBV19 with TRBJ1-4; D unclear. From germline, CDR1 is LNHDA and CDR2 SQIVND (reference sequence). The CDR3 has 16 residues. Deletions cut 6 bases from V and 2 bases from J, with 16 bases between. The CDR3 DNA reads TGTGCCAGTAGCCCTACAAGGAGTGTTACTAATGAAAAACTGTTTTTT. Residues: CASSPTRSVTNEKLFF. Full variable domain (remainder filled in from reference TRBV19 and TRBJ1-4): DGGITQSPKYLFRKEGQNVTLSCEQNLNHDAMYWYRQDPGQGLRLIYYSQIVNDFQKGDIAEGYSVSREKKESFPLTVTSAQKNPTAFYLCASSPTRSVTNEKLFFGSGTQLSVL.

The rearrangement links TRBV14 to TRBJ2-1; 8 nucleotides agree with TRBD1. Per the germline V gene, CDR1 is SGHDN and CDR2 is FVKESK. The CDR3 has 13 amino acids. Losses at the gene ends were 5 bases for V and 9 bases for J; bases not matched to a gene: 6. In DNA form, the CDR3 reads TGTGCCAGCAGCATTCTAACAGGGGGTGAGCAGTTCTTC. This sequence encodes CASSILTGGEQFF.

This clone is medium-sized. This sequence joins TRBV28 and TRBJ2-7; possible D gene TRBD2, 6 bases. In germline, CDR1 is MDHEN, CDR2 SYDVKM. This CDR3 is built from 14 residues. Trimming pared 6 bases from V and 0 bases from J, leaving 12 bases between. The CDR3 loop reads CASRREESSYEQYF. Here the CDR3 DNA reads TGTGCCAGCAGGAGGGAGGAAAGCTCCTACGAGCAGTACTTC.